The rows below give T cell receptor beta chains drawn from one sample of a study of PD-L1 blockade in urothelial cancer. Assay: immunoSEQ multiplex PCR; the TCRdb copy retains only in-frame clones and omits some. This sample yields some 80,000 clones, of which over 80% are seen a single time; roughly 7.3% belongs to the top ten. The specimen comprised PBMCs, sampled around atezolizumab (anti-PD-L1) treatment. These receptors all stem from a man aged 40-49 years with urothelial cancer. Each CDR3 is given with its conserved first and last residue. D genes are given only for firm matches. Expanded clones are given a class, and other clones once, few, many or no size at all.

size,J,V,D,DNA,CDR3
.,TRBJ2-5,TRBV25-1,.,TGTGCCAGCAGTCTAGCTCAGAATCGAGAGACCCAGTACTTC,CASSLAQNRETQYF
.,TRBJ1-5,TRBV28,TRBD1,TGTGCCAGCACCTTGGACAGGGTAGGTCAGCCCCAGCATTTT,CASTLDRVGQPQHF
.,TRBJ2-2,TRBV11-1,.,TGTGCCAGCAACCAAAGGGGCACCGGGGAGCTGTTTTTT,CASNQRGTGELFF
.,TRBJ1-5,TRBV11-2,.,TGTGCCAGCAGCGTACACAGCAATCAGCCCCAGCATTTT,CASSVHSNQPQHF
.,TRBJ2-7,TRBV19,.,TGTGCCAGTAGCAGGGAGGCCGCTTACGAGCAGTACTTC,CASSREAAYEQYF
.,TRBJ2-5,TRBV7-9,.,TGTGCCAGCAGAGTCAGCCTGACAGGACTTAGGGAGACCCAGTACTTC,CASRVSLTGLRETQYF
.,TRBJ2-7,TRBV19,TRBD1,TGTGCCAGTAGCGAACCCGGGACAGGGGGGTACGAGCAGTACTTC,CASSEPGTGGYEQYF
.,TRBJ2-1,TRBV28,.,TGTGCCAGCAGTGGGGGGTGGCTACAGTACAATGAGCAGTTCTTC,CASSGGWLQYNEQFF
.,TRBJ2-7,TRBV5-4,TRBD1,TGTGCCAGCAGCTCAACCGGGACAGGGAGCGAGCAGTACTTC,CASSSTGTGSEQYF
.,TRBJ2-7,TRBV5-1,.,TGCGCCAGCAGCTTGGTAGTACAGCCATACGAGCAGTACTTC,CASSLVVQPYEQYF
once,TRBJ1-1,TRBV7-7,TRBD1,TGTGCTAGCAGCTCATTGCCCCCGGGACAGGGGGGCACTGAAGCTTTCTTT,CASSSLPPGQGGTEAFF
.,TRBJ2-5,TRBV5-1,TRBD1,TGCGCCAGCAGCTTGGAGGCAGGGGGCCCAGAGACCCAGTACTTC,CASSLEAGGPETQYF
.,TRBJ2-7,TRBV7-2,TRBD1,TGTGCCAGCAGCGCGACCGGGACAGGGGTTTACGAGCAGTACTTC,CASSATGTGVYEQYF
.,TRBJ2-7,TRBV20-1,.,TGCAGTGCTAGTTCAGGGAACGAGCAGTACTTC,CSASSGNEQYF
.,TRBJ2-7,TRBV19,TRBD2,TGTGCCAGTAGTATTTTGTCCAGCGGGGGCTACGAGCAGTACTTC,CASSILSSGGYEQYF
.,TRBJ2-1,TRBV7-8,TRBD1,TGTGCCAGCAGCTCCGACAGGGTGACCTACAATGAGCAGTTCTTC,CASSSDRVTYNEQFF
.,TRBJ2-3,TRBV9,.,TGTGCCAGCAGCGTAGCAGCCAGGGAATACACAGATACGCAGTATTTT,CASSVAAREYTDTQYF
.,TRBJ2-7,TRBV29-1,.,TGCAGCGTAAGGCAGGGGTCCCTGGGGGAGCAGTACTTC,CSVRQGSLGEQYF
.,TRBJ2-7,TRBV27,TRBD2,TGTGCCAGCAGTTCTAACTCAGGGACTAGATTGGGCGAGCAGTACTTC,CASSSNSGTRLGEQYF
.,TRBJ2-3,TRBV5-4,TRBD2,TGTGCCAGCAGCCGTACTAGCGGGAGGGCGGAGGATACGCAGTATTTT,CASSRTSGRAEDTQYF
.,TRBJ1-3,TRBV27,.,TGTGCCAGCAGTCCTACTCGGGTCTCCCCTGGAAACACCATATATTTT,CASSPTRVSPGNTIYF
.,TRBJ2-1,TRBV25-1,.,TGTGCCAGCAGTGAATATTTAGTCCTCTACAATGAGCAGTTCTTC,CASSEYLVLYNEQFF
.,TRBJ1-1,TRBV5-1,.,TGCGCCAGCAGCTTCTACTTACAGGGGAACACTGAAGCTTTCTTT,CASSFYLQGNTEAFF
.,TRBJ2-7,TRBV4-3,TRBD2,TGCGCCAGCAGCCAAGTAACTAGCGGGAGTTATGAGCAGTACTTC,CASSQVTSGSYEQYF
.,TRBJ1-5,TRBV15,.,TGTGCCACCAGCAGCTCCAGGGGAGCCCCCAATCAGCCCCAGCATTTT,CATSSSRGAPNQPQHF
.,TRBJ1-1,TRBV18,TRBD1,TGTGCCAGCTCACCAGGACAGGGCTGGAACACTGAAGCTTTCTTT,CASSPGQGWNTEAFF
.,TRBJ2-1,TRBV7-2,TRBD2,TGTGCCAGCAGCATTGGACTAGGCTTAGGAGAGCAGTTCTTC,CASSIGLGLGEQFF
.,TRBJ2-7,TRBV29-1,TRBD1,TGCAGCGCCCAAGGCCCCCGGGACAGGGGCTACGAGCAGTACTTC,CSAQGPRDRGYEQYF
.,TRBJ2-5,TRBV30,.,TGTGCCTGGAGTGTTAGCGGCACACAAGAGACCCAGTACTTC,CAWSVSGTQETQYF
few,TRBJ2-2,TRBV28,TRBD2,TGTGCCAGCAGTTTAGGTCTAGCGGGAATTGGGACCGGGGAGCTGTTTTTT,CASSLGLAGIGTGELFF
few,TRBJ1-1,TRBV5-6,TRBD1,TGTGCCAGCAGCTTGTACAGGGGCATGAACACTGAAGCTTTCTTT,CASSLYRGMNTEAFF
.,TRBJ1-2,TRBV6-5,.,TGTGCCAGCAGTTATTCCTTTTTTTCAGAAACTATGGGCTACACCTTC,CASSYSFFSETMGYTF
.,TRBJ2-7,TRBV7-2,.,TGTGCCAGCAGCTTAGTAGGAGGTAAATACGAGCAGTACTTC,CASSLVGGKYEQYF
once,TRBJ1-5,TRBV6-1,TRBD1,TGTGCCAGCAGGGGACAGGGGCTTTTTGAGCCCCAGCATTTT,CASRGQGLFEPQHF
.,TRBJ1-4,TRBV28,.,TGTGCCAGCAGTTCCCCTCGCGGGGCGAAACGAGAAAAACTGTTTTTT,CASSSPRGAKREKLFF
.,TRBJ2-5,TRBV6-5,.,TGTGCCAGACCAGTTATGAGGGAGAATGAGACCCAGTACTTC,CARPVMRENETQYF
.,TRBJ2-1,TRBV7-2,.,TGTGCCAGCAGTTCACAGGGCTACGGCGGACCGGGGTTCTTC,CASSSQGYGGPGFF
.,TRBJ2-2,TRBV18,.,TGTGCCAGCTCACCAGCCATCCAGGTCACCGGGGAGCTGTTTTTT,CASSPAIQVTGELFF
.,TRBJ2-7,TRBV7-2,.,TGTGCCAGCAGCAAGGACAGAAGCTACGAGCAGTACTTC,CASSKDRSYEQYF
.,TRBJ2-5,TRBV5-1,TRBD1,TGCGCCAGCAGCCCCCCCGGGACAGGGGTAGAGACCCAGTACTTC,CASSPPGTGVETQYF
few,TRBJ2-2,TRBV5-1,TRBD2,TGCGCCAGCAGCCCTAGCGGGAGGAACACCGGGGAGCTGTTTTTT,CASSPSGRNTGELFF
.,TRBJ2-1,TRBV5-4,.,TGTGCCAGCAGCTCAAAACGGGCCCGAGGCGGGGAGCAGTTCTTC,CASSSKRARGGEQFF
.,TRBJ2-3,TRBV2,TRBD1,TGTGCCAGCAGTGGGGACAGAAGCACAGATACGCAGTATTTT,CASSGDRSTDTQYF
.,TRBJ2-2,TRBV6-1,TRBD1,TGTGCCAGCACCCCTGGACAGGCCCAAGGGGAGCTGTTTTTT,CASTPGQAQGELFF
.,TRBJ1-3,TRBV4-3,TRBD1,TGCGCCAGCAGCTTCAGGGGGCCTGGAAACACCATATATTTT,CASSFRGPGNTIYF
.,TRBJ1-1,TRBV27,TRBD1,TGTGCCAGCAGTTTAATTTCCGGGACAGGGGGCTTGAACACTGAAGCTTTCTTT,CASSLISGTGGLNTEAFF
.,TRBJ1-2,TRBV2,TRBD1,TGTGCCAGCAGTGAAGGGGGGACAGGGGGCTACACCTTC,CASSEGGTGGYTF
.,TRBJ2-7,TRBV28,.,TGTGCCAGCAGCCCCGAGGGGGGGGACGAGCAGTACTTC,CASSPEGGDEQYF
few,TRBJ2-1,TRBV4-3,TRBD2,TGCGCCAGCAGCCAAGGACTAGCGGAATTCAATGAGCAGTTCTTC,CASSQGLAEFNEQFF
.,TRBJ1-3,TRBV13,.,TGTGCCAGCAGCTTACGGGACATCTCTGGAAACACCATATATTTT,CASSLRDISGNTIYF
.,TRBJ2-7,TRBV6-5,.,TGTGCCAGCAGTTACTCGTCCACAGGACCTTACGAGCAGTACTTC,CASSYSSTGPYEQYF
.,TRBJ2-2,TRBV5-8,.,TGTGCCAGCAGCCTAAAAGGGAGAAGCACCGGGGAGCTGTTTTTT,CASSLKGRSTGELFF